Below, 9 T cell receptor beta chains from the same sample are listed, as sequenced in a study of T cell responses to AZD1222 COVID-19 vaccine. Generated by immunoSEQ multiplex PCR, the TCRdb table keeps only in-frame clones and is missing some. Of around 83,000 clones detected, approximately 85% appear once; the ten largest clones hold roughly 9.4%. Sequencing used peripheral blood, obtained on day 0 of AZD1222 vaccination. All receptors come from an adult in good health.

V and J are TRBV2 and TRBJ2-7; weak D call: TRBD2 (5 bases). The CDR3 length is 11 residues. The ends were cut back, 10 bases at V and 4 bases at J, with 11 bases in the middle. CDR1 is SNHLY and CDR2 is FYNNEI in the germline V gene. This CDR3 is CATSPGYEQYF. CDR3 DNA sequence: TGTGCCACCTCCCCGGGGTACGAGCAGTACTTC.

This CDR3 is CASSPGWSEAFF. CDR3 nucleotide sequence: TGTGCCAGCAGTCCAGGTTGGTCCGAAGCTTTCTTT. The chain uses TRBV12-3 or TRBV12-4 and TRBJ1-1; D is ambiguous. V was trimmed by 5 bases and J by 8 bases, leaving 12 bases between them. This CDR3 has 12 amino acids.

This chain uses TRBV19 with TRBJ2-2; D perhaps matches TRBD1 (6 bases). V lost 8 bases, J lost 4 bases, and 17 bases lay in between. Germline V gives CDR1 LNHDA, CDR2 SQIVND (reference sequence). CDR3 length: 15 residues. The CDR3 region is CASAQQGVSTGELFF. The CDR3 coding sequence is TGTGCCAGTGCTCAACAGGGAGTTAGCACCGGGGAGCTGTTTTTT.

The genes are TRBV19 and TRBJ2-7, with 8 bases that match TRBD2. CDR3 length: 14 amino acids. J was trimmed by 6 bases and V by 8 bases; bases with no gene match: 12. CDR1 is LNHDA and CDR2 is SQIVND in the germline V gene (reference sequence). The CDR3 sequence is CASGARRREAEQYF. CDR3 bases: TGTGCCAGTGGGGCGAGACGGCGGGAGGCCGAGCAGTACTTC.

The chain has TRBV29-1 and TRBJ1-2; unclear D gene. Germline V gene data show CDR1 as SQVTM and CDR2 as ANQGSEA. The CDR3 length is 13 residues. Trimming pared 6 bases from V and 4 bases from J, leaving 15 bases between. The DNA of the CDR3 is TGCAGCGTCCTCGATACGCCCGGCTATGGCTACACCTTC. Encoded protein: CSVLDTPGYGYTF.

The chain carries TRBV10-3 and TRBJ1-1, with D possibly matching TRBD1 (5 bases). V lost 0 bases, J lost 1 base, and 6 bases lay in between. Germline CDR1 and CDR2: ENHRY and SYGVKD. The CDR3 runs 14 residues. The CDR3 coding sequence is TGTGCCATCAGTGAGTCTGGGGGGAACACTGAAGCTTTCTTT. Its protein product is CAISESGGNTEAFF.

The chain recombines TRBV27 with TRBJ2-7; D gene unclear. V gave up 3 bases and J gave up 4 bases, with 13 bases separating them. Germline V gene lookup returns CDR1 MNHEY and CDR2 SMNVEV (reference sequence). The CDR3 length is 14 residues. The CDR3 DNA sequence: TGTGCCAGCAGTTTGCAGGCTGGTCGTTACGAGCAGTACTTC. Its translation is CASSLQAGRYEQYF.

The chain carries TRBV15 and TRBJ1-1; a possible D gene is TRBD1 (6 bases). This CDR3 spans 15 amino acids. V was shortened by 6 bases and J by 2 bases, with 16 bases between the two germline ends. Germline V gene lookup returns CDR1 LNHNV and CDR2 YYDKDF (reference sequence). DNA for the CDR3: TGTGCCACCAGAAGTATCCGGACAGCTAACACTGAAGCTTTCTTT. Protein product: CATRSIRTANTEAFF.

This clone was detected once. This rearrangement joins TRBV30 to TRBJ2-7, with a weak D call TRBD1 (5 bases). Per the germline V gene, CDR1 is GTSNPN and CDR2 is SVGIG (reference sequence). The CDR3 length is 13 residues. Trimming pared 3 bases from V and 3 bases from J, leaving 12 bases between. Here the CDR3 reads CAWRQGQNYEQYF. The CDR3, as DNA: TGTGCCTGGAGGCAGGGCCAGAACTACGAGCAGTACTTC.